This paragraph reports one TCR beta chain. TCR sequencing covered a few patients who responded to pembrolizumab. The sample is drawn from a study of PD-1 blockade in mismatch repair-deficient tumors. TCRdb's copy holds only in-frame clones and misses some; the assay was immunoSEQ multiplex PCR. The sample contains 35,000 to 40,000 clones, roughly 77% of which appear only once. CDR3 length: 14 amino acids. The germline V gene encodes CDR1 MDHEN and CDR2 SYDVKM. V shed 5 bases, J shed 4 bases, and the junction held 4 bases outside the gene matches. The clonotype originates from an adult with mismatch repair-deficient cancer. Sequencing used peripheral blood, obtained 4 weeks after starting pembrolizumab. The V call is TRBV28, the J call TRBJ2-3; 9 positions agree with TRBD2. CDR3 DNA: TGTGCCAGCAGTGGACTAGCGCAGGCAGATACGCAGTATTTT. It is translated as CASSGLAQADTQYF. The whole variable domain, remainder taken from reference TRBV28 and TRBJ2-3, is DVKVTQSSRYLVKRTGEKVFLECVQDMDHENMFWYRQDPGLGLRLIYFSYDVKMKEKGDIPEGYSVSREKKERFSLILESASTNQTSMYLCASSGLAQADTQYFGPGTRLTVL.